One sample yielded the 7 T cell receptor beta chains listed below, sequenced in a study of blood T cell repertoires in COVID-19. TCRdb's copy holds only in-frame clones and misses some; the assay was immunoSEQ multiplex PCR. The data contain some 60,000 clones, 80% of them singletons. The sequencing sample was made of peripheral blood. These receptors came from a man between 60 and 70 years old with acute or convalescent COVID-19.

CDR3 DNA: TGTGCCAGCTCACCCCGACAGGCTCAAGAGACCCAGTACTTC. Protein: CASSPRQAQETQYF. The chain has TRBV18 and TRBJ2-5; a possible D gene is TRBD1 (6 bases). The CDR3 loop spans 14 amino acids. V was shortened by 3 bases and J by 2 bases, with 10 bases between the two germline ends. CDR1 is KGHSH, CDR2 LQKENI, per germline.

The rearrangement joins TRBV18 to TRBJ2-7, with TRBD2 matching 7 bases. CDR1 is KGHSH, CDR2 LQKENI, per germline. V was clipped by 4 bases and J by 3 bases; unmatched bases: 9. The CDR3 sequence is 15 residues long. CDR3 DNA sequence: TGTGCCAGCTCACGAATGACTAGCTTGGGCTACGAGCAGTACTTC. Its translation is CASSRMTSLGYEQYF.

This rearrangement joins TRBV7-2 to TRBJ2-4; no clear D. Germline V gives CDR1 SGHTA, CDR2 FQGNSA. This CDR3 region has 13 residues. Trimming shortened V by 2 bases and J by 5 bases, and 7 bases separated the two germline ends. CDR3 nucleotide sequence: TGTGCCAGCAGCTTAAGTCGAGAAAACATTCAGTACTTC. Protein product: CASSLSRENIQYF.

This chain joins TRBV3-1 (or the pseudogene TRBV3-2) and TRBJ1-2; D call uncertain. V gave up 1 base and J gave up 0 bases, with 18 bases separating them. Per germline, CDR1 LGHDT and CDR2 YNNKEL (reference sequence). The CDR3 is 18 amino acids. CDR3 nucleotides: TGTGCCAGCAGCCAAGCGAGGGAAAGGCCGCTAGCTAACTATGGCTACACCTTC. Amino acids: CASSQARERPLANYGYTF.

This chain joins TRBV7-2 and TRBJ1-2; no reliable D call. The germline gives CDR1 SGHTA, CDR2 FQGNSA. The CDR3 is made up of 13 amino acids. V lost 5 bases, J lost 4 bases, and 11 bases lay in between. CDR3 nucleotides: TGTGCCAGCAGCCCCTTTGGGCCCTATGGCTACACCTTC. Its protein product is CASSPFGPYGYTF.

This chain connects TRBV28 to TRBJ2-5, with 11 bases that match TRBD1. The CDR3 has 15 amino acids. The junction had 7 bases not matched to a gene; V was cut back by 5 bases and J by 5 bases. Germline V gene data show CDR1 as MDHEN and CDR2 as SYDVKM. The CDR3 loop is CASSIRTGGRETQYF. DNA for the CDR3: TGTGCCAGCAGTATCAGGACAGGGGGCAGGGAGACCCAGTACTTC. The variable domain in full, with the rest retrieved from reference TRBV28 and TRBJ2-5, is DVKVTQSSRYLVKRTGEKVFLECVQDMDHENMFWYRQDPGLGLRLIYFSYDVKMKEKGDIPEGYSVSREKKERFSLILESASTNQTSMYLCASSIRTGGRETQYFGPGTRLLVL.

This clone has ten or more counts. The chain has TRBV19 and TRBJ2-7, with D tentatively TRBD1 (6 bases). The germline V and J ends were trimmed by 3 bases and 2 bases, with 11 bases remaining between them. Germline assignment: CDR1 LNHDA and CDR2 SQIVND (reference sequence). The CDR3 sequence is 14 residues long. The CDR3 region is CASSMQGTTYEQYF. CDR3 sequence (DNA): TGTGCCAGTAGTATGCAGGGGACAACCTACGAGCAGTACTTC.